Following are 22 T cell receptor beta chains from one sample sequenced in a study of blood T cell repertoires in COVID-19. The repertoire was sequenced with immunoSEQ multiplex PCR; TCRdb's copy has only in-frame clones and lacks some. The top ten hold under 2% of the sample, which has over 150,000 clones, over 60% seen once. The sample comprised peripheral blood. The receptors were sampled from a man older than 75 with acute or convalescent COVID-19.

This clone was observed a few times. The chain links TRBV6-5 to TRBJ1-4; TRBD1 matches 10 bases. This CDR3 has 14 amino acids. Germline CDR1 and CDR2: MNHEY and SVGAGI. After removal of 6 bases from V and 7 bases from J, the junction contained 5 bases not matched to a gene. CDR3 region: CASRPGQGFEKLFF. CDR3 DNA: TGTGCCAGCAGACCGGGACAGGGGTTTGAAAAACTGTTTTTT.

The CDR3 bases are TGCGCCAGCAGCCAAAGGAGGGGAGTTGCGGCAGATACGCAGTATTTT. This sequence encodes CASSQRRGVAADTQYF. The V gene is TRBV4-1, the J gene TRBJ2-3; a weak D match, TRBD2 (6 bases). The CDR3 contains 16 residues. The germline V and J ends were trimmed by 2 bases and 4 bases, with 16 bases remaining between them. Germline loops: CDR1 MGHRA, CDR2 YSYEKL.

The chain couples TRBV11-2 to TRBJ2-5, with 12 bases fitting TRBD2. The V gene's germline CDR1 is SGHAT and CDR2 FQNNGV. The CDR3 totals 16 residues. The J segment lost 5 bases and the V segment lost 4 bases, leaving 8 bases of the junction unmatched. The CDR3 DNA is TGTGCCAGCAGCTCGGGCCTAGCGGGGGGGCAGGAGACCCAGTACTTC. Residues: CASSSGLAGGQETQYF.

The V gene is TRBV28, the J gene TRBJ1-2; D might be TRBD1 (5 bases). Germline CDR1 is MDHEN and CDR2 is SYDVKM. The CDR3 covers 12 residues. The germline V and J ends were trimmed by 9 bases and 1 base, with 9 bases remaining between them. The CDR3 DNA is TGTGCCAGTAGAGACAGTAACTATGGCTACACCTTC. Its translation is CASRDSNYGYTF.

The DNA for the CDR3 is TGTGCCAGCAGCCAAGATCACGGGACAGAAGGGCCTGAAGCTTTCTTT. Protein: CASSQDHGTEGPEAFF. V gene TRBV3-1 (or the pseudogene TRBV3-2) combines with J gene TRBJ1-1; 7 bases are a match to TRBD1. Germline CDR1 and CDR2: LGHDT and YNNKEL (reference sequence). CDR3 length equals 16 residues. The junction had 10 bases not matched to a gene; V was cut back by 0 bases and J by 6 bases.

The rearrangement joins TRBV5-1 to TRBJ1-4; tentative D call: TRBD1 (5 bases). This CDR3 spans 16 amino acids. Germline-derived CDR1 and CDR2 are SGHRS and YFSETQ. Trimming shortened V by 2 bases and J by 6 bases, and 17 bases separated the two germline ends. The CDR3 region has the DNA TGCGCCAGCAGCTTCGTTCCAAGGGGCGGGGATGAAAAACTGTTTTTT. It codes for CASSFVPRGGDEKLFF. The full variable domain, in which reference TRBV5-1 and TRBJ1-4 provide the parts outside the CDR3, is KAGVTQTPRYLIKTRGQQVTLSCSPISGHRSVSWYQQTPGQGLQFLFEYFSETQRNKGNFPGRFSGRQFSNSRSEMNVSTLELGDSALYLCASSFVPRGGDEKLFFGSGTQLSVL.

The chain employs TRBV5-6 and TRBJ2-7; 8 bases match TRBD1. The ends lost 0 bases at V and 4 bases at J; junction bases unmatched: 3. This CDR3 comprises 14 residues. Germline V CDR1 and CDR2: SGHDT, YYEEEE. The CDR3 DNA follows: TGTGCCAGCAGCTTGGTTCAGGGGGCTTACGAGCAGTACGTC. Protein product: CASSLVQGAYEQYV.

This clone showed up just once. The gene calls are TRBV18 and TRBJ2-1, with D uncertain. The CDR3 has 15 amino acids. Germline V gene data show CDR1 as KGHSH and CDR2 as LQKENI. Trimming cost V 0 bases and J 8 bases, with 14 bases left between them. DNA of the CDR3: TGTGCCAGCTCACCACCCGGGTTAGCCTTGGATGAGCAGTTCTTC. Its translation: CASSPPGLALDEQFF.

This sequence joins TRBV6-4 and TRBJ1-5; 7 bases map to TRBD1. Germline V gene lookup returns CDR1 MRHNA and CDR2 SNTAGT. CDR3 size: 13 residues. The junction had 6 bases not matched to a gene; V was cut back by 8 bases and J by 5 bases. The CDR3 loop is CASAQGQDQPQHF. In DNA form, the CDR3 reads TGTGCCAGCGCACAGGGGCAAGATCAGCCCCAGCATTTT.

This clone was counted only a few times. This chain links TRBV7-8 with TRBJ2-7; D ambiguous. V dropped 5 bases and J dropped 1 base, with 18 bases sitting between them. Germline loops: CDR1 SGHVS, CDR2 FQNEAQ. The CDR3 has 16 amino acids. This CDR3 is CASSPRVMGWSYEQYF. CDR3 in DNA: TGTGCCAGCAGCCCACGGGTTATGGGTTGGTCCTACGAGCAGTACTTC.

The V and J genes are TRBV19 and TRBJ2-5; 7 bases match TRBD2. Germline CDR1 is LNHDA and CDR2 is SQIVND (reference sequence). With 8 bases clipped from V and 2 bases from J, the junction kept 11 bases outside the gene matches. The CDR3 consists of 15 residues. The CDR3 region is CASGVGGGFQETQYF. CDR3 nucleotide sequence: TGTGCCAGTGGGGTCGGCGGGGGATTTCAAGAGACCCAGTACTTC.

The V gene is TRBV4-2, the J gene TRBJ1-4; the D is unclear. Trimming removed 0 bases at V and 6 bases at J, with 11 bases between. This CDR3 comprises 15 residues. Germline V CDR1 and CDR2: LGHNA, YNFKEQ. The CDR3 loop reads CASSQEEGTDEKLFF. The DNA for the CDR3 is TGTGCCAGCAGCCAAGAGGAGGGAACGGATGAAAAACTGTTTTTT.

This chain joins TRBV24-1 and TRBJ1-1, with a weak D call TRBD1 (5 bases). V shed 5 bases and J shed 3 bases, with 15 bases lying between them. Germline V gene data show CDR1 as KGHDR and CDR2 as SFDVKD. CDR3 length: 15 residues. CDR3 nucleotide sequence: TGTGCCACCAGTGCCCCGTGGGGGGAGGACACTGAAGCTTTCTTT. Its protein is CATSAPWGEDTEAFF.

V usage is TRBV12-2 and J usage is TRBJ1-5. TRBV12-2 is annotated as a pseudogene. The CDR3 has 18 residues. Here the CDR3 DNA reads TGTGCAAGTCGCTTAGGTTGGAGGTGGGGGGAGGTGGATCAGCCCCAGCATTTT. The encoded protein is CASRLGWRWGEVDQPQHF.

This clone has just one count. The V call is TRBV29-1, the J call TRBJ2-1; 10 bases align to TRBD1. Germline-derived CDR1 and CDR2 are SQVTM and ANQGSEA. This CDR3 is built from 15 residues. V shed 2 bases and J 7 bases; nucleotides not matched to a gene: 8. The CDR3 DNA follows: TGCAGCGTTGAAAAGCTGACAGGGGGCTATAATGAGCAGTTCTTC. Translating it yields CSVEKLTGGYNEQFF.

This clone was observed many times. This chain joins TRBV5-6 and TRBJ1-1; D might be TRBD1 (6 bases). The germline V gene encodes CDR1 SGHDT and CDR2 YYEEEE. The CDR3 has 14 residues. Trimming pared 2 bases from V and 1 base from J, leaving 9 bases between. The CDR3 DNA reads TGTGCCAGCAGCTTTGGACAGCGGAACACTGAAGCTTTCTTT. It specifies CASSFGQRNTEAFF.

J is TRBJ2-1 and V is TRBV5-1; TRBD2 aligns across 12 bases. Trimming at V came to 4 bases and at J to 4 bases, leaving 9 bases not matched to a gene. CDR1 is SGHRS, CDR2 YFSETQ, per germline. The CDR3 runs to 17 residues. The CDR3 bases are TGCGCCAGCAGCACGGGGCTACTAGCGGGGGGATACAATGAGCAGTTCTTC. Protein: CASSTGLLAGGYNEQFF. The full variable domain, its missing parts supplied by reference TRBV5-1 and TRBJ2-1, is KAGVTQTPRYLIKTRGQQVTLSCSPISGHRSVSWYQQTPGQGLQFLFEYFSETQRNKGNFPGRFSGRQFSNSRSEMNVSTLELGDSALYLCASSTGLLAGGYNEQFFGPGTRLTVL.

The V gene is TRBV10-3, the J gene TRBJ2-7; D is perhaps TRBD1 (5 bases). The CDR3 sequence is 13 residues long. The germline V and J ends were trimmed by 2 bases and 3 bases, with 8 bases remaining between them. The germline V gene has CDR1 ENHRY and CDR2 SYGVKD. The DNA for the CDR3 is TGTGCCATCAGTGAGGGACACGGCTACGAGCAGTACGTC. Encoded protein: CAISEGHGYEQYV.

The chain recombines TRBV5-1 with TRBJ1-1, with 8 bases lining up with TRBD1. Germline CDR1 reads SGHRS; CDR2 reads YFSETQ. J was trimmed by 4 bases and V by 2 bases; bases with no gene match: 10. This CDR3 has 16 amino acids. This CDR3 reads CASSFAIQGAGTEAFF. In DNA form, the CDR3 reads TGCGCCAGCAGCTTCGCGATCCAGGGGGCAGGCACTGAAGCTTTCTTT.

This clone was observed a handful of times. V is TRBV18 and J is TRBJ1-6, with TRBD1 identical over 9 bases. Trimming removed 3 bases from V and 7 bases from J; junction bases left unmatched: 1. Germline CDR1 is KGHSH and CDR2 is LQKENI. This CDR3 has 14 amino acids. CDR3 nucleotide sequence: TGTGCCAGCTCACCCGGGACAGGGAATTCACCCCTCCACTTT. This encodes CASSPGTGNSPLHF. Full variable domain (remainder filled in from reference TRBV18 and TRBJ1-6): NAGVMQNPRHLVRRRGQEARLRCSPMKGHSHVYWYRQLPEEGLKFMVYLQKENIIDESGMPKERFSAEFPKEGPSILRIQQVVRGDSAAYFCASSPGTGNSPLHFGNGTRLTVT.

The V and J genes are TRBV7-2 and TRBJ2-3, with TRBD2 identical over 12 bases. Germline V CDR1 and CDR2: SGHTA, FQGNSA. The CDR3 runs to 16 residues. Unmatched junction bases numbered 5, after V lost 5 bases and J lost 2 bases. CDR3 sequence (DNA): TGTGCCAGCAGCGCTAGCGGGGGGGGCTACACAGATACGCAGTATTTT. Translated, it gives CASSASGGGYTDTQYF.

The chain employs TRBV11-1 and TRBJ2-5; D gene uncertain. The germline V gene has CDR1 SGHAT and CDR2 FQDESV (reference sequence). The CDR3 sequence is 14 residues long. V lost 5 bases and J 5 bases, leaving 15 bases between the germline ends. The CDR3 nucleotides are TGTGCCAGCAGCCACTATTCCTCCGGGGAGACCCAGTACTTC. Translation: CASSHYSSGETQYF.